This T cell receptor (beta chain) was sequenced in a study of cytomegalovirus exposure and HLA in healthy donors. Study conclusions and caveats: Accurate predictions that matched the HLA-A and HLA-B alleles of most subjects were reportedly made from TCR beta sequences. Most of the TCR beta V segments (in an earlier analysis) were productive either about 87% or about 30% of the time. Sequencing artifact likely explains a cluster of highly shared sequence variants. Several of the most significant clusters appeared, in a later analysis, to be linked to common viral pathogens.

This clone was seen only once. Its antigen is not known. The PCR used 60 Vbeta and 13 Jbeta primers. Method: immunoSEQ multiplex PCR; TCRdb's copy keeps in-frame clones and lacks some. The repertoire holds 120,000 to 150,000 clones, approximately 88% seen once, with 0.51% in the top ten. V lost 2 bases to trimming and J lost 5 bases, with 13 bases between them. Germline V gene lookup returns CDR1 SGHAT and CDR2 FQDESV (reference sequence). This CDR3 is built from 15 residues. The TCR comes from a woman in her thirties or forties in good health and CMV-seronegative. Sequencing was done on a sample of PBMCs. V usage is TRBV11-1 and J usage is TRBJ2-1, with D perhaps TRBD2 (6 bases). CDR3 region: CASSLLLAENNEQFF. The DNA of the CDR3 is TGTGCCAGCAGCTTATTACTAGCAGAGAACAATGAGCAGTTCTTC.